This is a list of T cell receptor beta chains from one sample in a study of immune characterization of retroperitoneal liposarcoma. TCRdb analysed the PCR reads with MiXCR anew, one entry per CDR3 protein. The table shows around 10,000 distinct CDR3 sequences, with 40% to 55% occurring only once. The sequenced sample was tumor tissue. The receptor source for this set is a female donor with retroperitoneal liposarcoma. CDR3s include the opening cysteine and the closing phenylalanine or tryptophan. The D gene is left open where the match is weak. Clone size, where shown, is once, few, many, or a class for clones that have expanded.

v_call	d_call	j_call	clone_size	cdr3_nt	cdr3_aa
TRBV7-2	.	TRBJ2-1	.	TGTGCCAGTAAGCGGTACCGGCAGTACAATGAGCAGTTCTTC	CASKRYRQYNEQFF
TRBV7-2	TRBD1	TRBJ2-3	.	TGTGCCAGCAGCGCCTCGGGACAGATCACAGATACGCAGTATTTT	CASSASGQITDTQYF
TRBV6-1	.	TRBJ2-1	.	TGTGCCAGCAGTGAAGCGGGCGGGGACCCCTACAATGTGCAGTTCTTC	CASSEAGGDPYNVQFF
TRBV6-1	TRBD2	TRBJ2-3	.	TGTGCCAGCCAGGAGACTAGCCGTGATGCAGATACGCAGTATTTT	CASQETSRDADTQYF
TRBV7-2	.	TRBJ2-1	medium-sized	TGTGCCAGCAGTATTAAAGAGACCCAGTTCTTC	CASSIKETQFF
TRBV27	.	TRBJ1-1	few	TGTGCCAGCAGTTCCTGGACAGCCAAAACCGTCCCCACTGAAGCTTTCTTT	CASSSWTAKTVPTEAFF
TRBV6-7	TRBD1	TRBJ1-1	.	TGTGCCAGCAGTTACGGGACAGGGGGTATGACTGAAGCTTTCTTT	CASSYGTGGMTEAFF
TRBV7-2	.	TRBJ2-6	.	TGTGCCAACCCCTCCGCCTCTGGGGCCAACGTCCTGACTTTC	CANPSASGANVLTF
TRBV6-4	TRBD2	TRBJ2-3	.	TGTGCCAGCAGTCCCCAATGGAGGACTAGCGGGGGGGGATACGAGCAGTATTTT	CASSPQWRTSGGGYEQYF
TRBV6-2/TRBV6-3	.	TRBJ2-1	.	TGTGCCAGCACCCCTATTGGGGGCGGCCACAATGAGCAGTTCTTC	CASTPIGGGHNEQFF
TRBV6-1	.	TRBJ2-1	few	TGTGCCAGCAGTGAAGTGAGGGCCCTTGGCAATGAGCAGTTCTTC	CASSEVRALGNEQFF
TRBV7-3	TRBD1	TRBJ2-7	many	TGTGCCAGCAGCCCCTGGGGGACAGGGTTAAATGAGCAGTACTTC	CASSPWGTGLNEQYF
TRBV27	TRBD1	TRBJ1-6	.	TGTGCCAGCAGTTTACGGACAGGGGATAATTCACCCCTCCACTTT	CASSLRTGDNSPLHF
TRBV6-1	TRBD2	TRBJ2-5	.	TGTGCCAGCAGTGAGCCATCTAGCGGCTCCTACAATGAGCAGTACTTC	CASSEPSSGSYNEQYF
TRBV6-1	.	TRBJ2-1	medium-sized	TGTGCCAGCAGCGACCACATACTGCAATCCGGGGCCCAGTTCTTC	CASSDHILQSGAQFF
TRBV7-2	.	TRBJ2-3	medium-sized	TGTGCCAGCAGCTTAAGTGGGGAAGGTACGCAGTATTTT	CASSLSGEGTQYF
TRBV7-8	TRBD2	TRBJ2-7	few	TGTGCCAGCAGCTTAGGACTAGCGGGAGGCGGAGAGCAGTACTTC	CASSLGLAGGGEQYF
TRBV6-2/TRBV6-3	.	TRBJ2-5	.	TGTGCCAGCAGTTATTCTATTGGGGGTAGCGCCAAGGGGGAGACCCAGTACTTC	CASSYSIGGSAKGETQYF
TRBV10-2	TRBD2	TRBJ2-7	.	TGCGCCAGCAGAGATCGGACTAGCGGGAGTGTTTACGAGCAGTACTTC	CASRDRTSGSVYEQYF
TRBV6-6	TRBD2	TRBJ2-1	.	TGTGCCAGCACCAACGCGGGGGTGCAGTTCTTC	CASTNAGVQFF
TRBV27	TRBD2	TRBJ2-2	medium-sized	TGTGCCAGCATAGCGGGAGGGCCTGGCACCGGGGAGCTGTTTTTT	CASIAGGPGTGELFF
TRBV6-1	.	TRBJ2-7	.	TGTGCCAGCATGGAGGACCCAAGCTCCTACGAGCAGTACTTC	CASMEDPSSYEQYF
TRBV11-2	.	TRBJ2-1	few	TGTGCCAGCAGCTTAGGGCAGGTTTCCTACAATGAGCAGTTCTTC	CASSLGQVSYNEQFF
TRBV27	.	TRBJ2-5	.	TGTGCCAGCAGTCCGCGGAAGGGAGAGACCCAGTACTTC	CASSPRKGETQYF
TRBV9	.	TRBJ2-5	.	TGTGCCAGCAGCGTAGGGGCCGAGGGAGAGACCCAGTACTTC	CASSVGAEGETQYF
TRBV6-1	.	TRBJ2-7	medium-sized	TGTGCCAGCAGTGAAATGGTAGGTGGGTTCTACGAGCAGTACTTC	CASSEMVGGFYEQYF
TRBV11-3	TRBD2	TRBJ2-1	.	TGTGCCAGCAGCCGAGGGACTAGCTGGACCCAGTTCTTC	CASSRGTSWTQFF
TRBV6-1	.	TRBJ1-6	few	TGTGCCAGCAGCCTGGAAAATACGGGCTATAATTCACCCCTCCACTTT	CASSLENTGYNSPLHF
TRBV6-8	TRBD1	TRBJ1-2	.	TGTGCCGGGGGGATACAGGGGACTACGTCCATAGGTGGCTACACCTTC	CAGGIQGTTSIGGYTF
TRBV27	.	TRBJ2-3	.	TGTGCCAGCAGTCCGGGAGACTCGGCAGATACGCAGTATTTT	CASSPGDSADTQYF
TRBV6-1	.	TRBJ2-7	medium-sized	TGTGCCAGCAGTTCCCGTAGGGGGGAGGACTCCTACGAGCAGTACTTC	CASSSRRGEDSYEQYF
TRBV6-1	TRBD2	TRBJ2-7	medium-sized	TGTGCCAGCAGTGAAGTTCAAAGCCCTAGCGGGGGACGTACCTACAATGAGCAGTACTTC	CASSEVQSPSGGRTYNEQYF
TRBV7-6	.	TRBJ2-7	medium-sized	TGTGCCAGCAGCTTAACACGGCTTCCATACAATGAGCAGTACTTC	CASSLTRLPYNEQYF
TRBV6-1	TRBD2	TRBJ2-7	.	TGTGCCAGCAGTGAAGGGACTAGCGACTACAATGAGCAGTACTTC	CASSEGTSDYNEQYF
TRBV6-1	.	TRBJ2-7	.	TGTGCCAGCAGTTCCCAATTGGGCCAGGCTGGGACCTTC	CASSSQLGQAGTF
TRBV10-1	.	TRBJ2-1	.	TGCGCCAGCAGTGAGTCGTCGGCCAACGGTGGCAATGAGCAGTTCTTC	CASSESSANGGNEQFF
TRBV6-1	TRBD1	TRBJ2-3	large	TGTGCCAGCAGAAACCCGGGACAGGGGCCCTCAGATACGCAGTATTTT	CASRNPGQGPSDTQYF
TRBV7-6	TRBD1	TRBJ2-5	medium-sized	TGTGCCAGCAGCTTAGCCGGGACAGGGCGCCAAGAGACCCAGTACTTC	CASSLAGTGRQETQYF
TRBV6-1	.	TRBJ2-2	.	TGTGCCAGCAAAGAAGACCGGAGGACGAGCGGGGAGCTGTTTTTT	CASKEDRRTSGELFF
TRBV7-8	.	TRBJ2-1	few	TGTGCCAGCAGCTTAGGGGCAGGTATCCACGAGCAGTTCTTC	CASSLGAGIHEQFF
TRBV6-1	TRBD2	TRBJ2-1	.	TGTGCCAGCACCAGCGGGAGAGACAATGAGCAGTTCTTC	CASTSGRDNEQFF
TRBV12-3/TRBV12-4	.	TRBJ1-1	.	TGTGCCAGCAGTTTGACAGAATGGGCTGAAGCTTTCTTT	CASSLTEWAEAFF
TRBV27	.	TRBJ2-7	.	TGTGCCAGCAGACGAGAGGACAACTCCTACGAGCAGTACTTC	CASRREDNSYEQYF
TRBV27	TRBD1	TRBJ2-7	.	TGTGCCAGCAGGTCACCAACCGGGACAGGAGGGTTCTACGAGCAGTACTTC	CASRSPTGTGGFYEQYF
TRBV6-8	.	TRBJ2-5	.	TGTGCCAGCAGCCAAGACCCCGGGGAAGAGACCCAGTACTTC	CASSQDPGEETQYF
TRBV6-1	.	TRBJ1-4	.	TGTGCCAGCAGTGCAGGAGTCCTTAATGAAAAACTGTTTTTT	CASSAGVLNEKLFF
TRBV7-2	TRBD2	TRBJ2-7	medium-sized	TGTGCCAGCAGCTTAAAGGGAGGGACTAGCGACTACGAGCAGTACTTC	CASSLKGGTSDYEQYF
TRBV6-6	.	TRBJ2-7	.	TGTGCCAGCGTTTACTCGAGGGGTTACGAGGGGGGGGGCCTAGAAGAGCCCCAGTACTTC	CASVYSRGYEGGGLEEPQYF
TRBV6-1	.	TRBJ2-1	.	TGTGCCAGCACCAAACAGGGTTCCCCCTACAATGAGCAGTTCTTC	CASTKQGSPYNEQFF